This TCR beta chain derives from a study of identical twins (dated by TCRdb to 2016 to 2018). In terms of the full investigation: To test whether fetal clonotypes persist, the study used deep sequencing on TCR alpha and beta repertoires from monozygotic twins, unrelated adults of various ages, and cord blood. To rule out contamination, the twin experiments were replicated at different times with different library preparation protocols. Here is what the overall study found, with its caveats: Fewer insertions were carried by abundant cord blood beta clonotypes, a similar but weaker trend appeared in young adult naive repertoires, and no such trend appeared in memory repertoires. In monozygotic twins, out-of-frame TCR alpha sharing was systematically underestimated by recombination models, although the models agreed with sharing between unrelated individuals. Compared with coincidental sharing between unrelated individuals, an excess of low generation-probability sequences was observed among out-of-frame TCR alpha sequences shared between twins. Because the same donors could not be followed over many years, conclusions were based on cross-sectional statistical analysis. Zero-insertion analyses could be partly confounded by invariant T cells such as MAIT and iNKT, although diverse VJ usage argued against such confounding for most clonotypes. In beta out-of-frame sequences, excess twin sharing was weaker, because having fewer shared sequences lowered the signal-to-noise ratio.

Every donor was a healthy Caucasian. The twin cohort comprised three pairs of female monozygotic twins, all aged roughly 18 to 30 years. Miltenyi CD45RO+ enrichment and human naive T-cell isolation kits were used to isolate memory (CD45RO+) and naive T cells from PBMC. Details on this clonotype: The clone's antigen remains unknown. Base qualities are not at hand, and no much larger clone is one base apart.

The CDR3 numbers 12 residues from cysteine through phenylalanine. Of the read, only the CDR3 DNA is kept; its 36 bases are in frame from base 1. Trimming costs V 5 bases and J 15 bases, and their ends lie 18 bases apart. According to the germline V gene, CDR1 reads MDHEN and CDR2 reads SYDVKM. Library preparation employed 5' RACE. The listed sequencing device is Illumina HiSeq 2000. A universal primer binding site was added through template switching, and the final cDNA carried a unique molecular identifier so that TCR cDNA molecules could be counted accurately. Specific primers in the conserved constant-segment region were used to synthesize first-strand cDNA for the TCR alpha and beta chains. To control for contamination, each cDNA library was double barcoded with a SMART-Mk sample barcode plus Illumina barcodes. TruSeq adapter sequences and Illumina sample barcodes were added in two successive PCR steps. Sequencing of the TCR alpha and beta cDNA libraries was done on the Illumina HiSeq platform using custom primers. The paper's processing steps were these. Unique molecular identifiers were extracted from raw reads with MiGEC, and CDR3 positions were determined with MiXCR. For each individual, recombination models were inferred using an EM algorithm with the repgenHMM and IGoR tools. Shared clonotypes were analyzed with the tcR package in R, and sharing was normalized by the product of cloneset sizes. Out-of-frame nonproductive sequences were analyzed to study raw recombination free of thymic and clonal selection effects. TCRdb itself trimmed the public reads at Q25 with fastp, ran MiXCR and retained productive beta chains. Here each entry gathers all rows of one CDR3 protein and keeps the most common genes and DNA. The V and J calls reflect TCRdb's pipeline rather than the authors' work. The sample table holds roughly 200,000 distinct CDR3 sequences, of which 7.5% were seen once. Of the sample, 1.5% to 2.5% falls within the top ten clones.

In addition, the sample was reused for a study of yellow fever vaccine responses in identical twins. As that second study puts it: The authors reported that the T cell response to vaccination in identical twins appeared partly convergent and partly personalized. Focusing on identical twins, the study followed the T cell clones that responded to the vaccine, and did so with precision.

The sequence was obtained from a woman aged 18-29 years in good health. The chain links TRBV28 with TRBJ2-3; tentative D gene TRBD2, with 5 bases matching. Sequencing was carried out using memory (CD45RO+) T cells sorted from blood. The cell subset or site label corresponds to: CD45RO+ enriched T cells. The DNA reads as follows: TGTGCCAGCAGTCCCCTGGCACGGGAAGATTATTTT. Translated, it gives CASSPLAREDYF.